This T cell receptor beta chain is drawn from a study of blood T cell repertoires in COVID-19. On the study more broadly: Material from acute and convalescent COVID-19 was sourced from the United States, Italy and Spain.

J lost 5 bases, V lost 5 bases, and 10 bases had no gene match. This CDR3 is built from 15 residues. Looked up from germline, CDR1 is SEHNR and CDR2 is FQNEAQ (reference sequence). The repertoire was sequenced with immunoSEQ multiplex PCR; TCRdb's copy has only in-frame clones and lacks some. The sample records about 150,000 clones, over 75% being singletons. The sequence was obtained from a woman in her thirties or forties with acute or convalescent COVID-19. The chain links TRBV7-9 to TRBJ2-5; 8 bases fit TRBD1. Sequenced material: peripheral blood. DNA of the CDR3: TGTGCCAGCAGCATGGGGCTGACAGGGGTTGAGACCCAGTACTTC. Protein sequence: CASSMGLTGVETQYF.